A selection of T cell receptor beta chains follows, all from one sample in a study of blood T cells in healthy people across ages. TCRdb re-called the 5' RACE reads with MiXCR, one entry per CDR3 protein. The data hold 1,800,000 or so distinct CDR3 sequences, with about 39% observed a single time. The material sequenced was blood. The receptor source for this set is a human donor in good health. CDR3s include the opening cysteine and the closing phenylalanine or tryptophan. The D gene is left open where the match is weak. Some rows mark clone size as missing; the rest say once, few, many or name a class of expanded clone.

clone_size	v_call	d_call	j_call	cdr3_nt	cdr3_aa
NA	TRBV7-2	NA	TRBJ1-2	TGTGCCAGCAGCCTGGATTACAGCAGACCTAACTATGGCTACACCTTC	CASSLDYSRPNYGYTF
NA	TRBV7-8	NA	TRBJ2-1	TGTGCCAGCAGACCCCGGAGAGGGGGGGACAATGAGCAGTTCTTC	CASRPRRGGDNEQFF
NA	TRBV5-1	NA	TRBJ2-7	TGCGCCAGCAGCTTGGGCCCCGTACAGTTCTACTCCTACGAGCAGTACTTC	CASSLGPVQFYSYEQYF
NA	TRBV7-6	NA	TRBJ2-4	TGTGCCAGCAGCCCCGGTGGTGGGGACATTCAGTACTTC	CASSPGGGDIQYF
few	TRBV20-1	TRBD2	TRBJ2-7	TGCAGTGCTAGCGGGGGGGCGGTCTTCAACGAGCAGTACTTC	CSASGGAVFNEQYF
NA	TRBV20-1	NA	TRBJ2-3	TGCAGTGCTAGGGGATTGATAACAGATACGCAGTATTTT	CSARGLITDTQYF
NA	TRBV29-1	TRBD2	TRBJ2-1	TGCAGCGTTGAAGATTGGCAGCGGGGGGCCGACAATGAGCAGTTCTTC	CSVEDWQRGADNEQFF
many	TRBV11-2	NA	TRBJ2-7	TGTGCCAGCAGCTTAGATGTGGGCTTTGGGTACGAGCAGTACTTC	CASSLDVGFGYEQYF
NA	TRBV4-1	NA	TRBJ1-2	TGCGCCAGCAGCCAAGTATCTGAGGGGGATTATGGCTACACCTTC	CASSQVSEGDYGYTF
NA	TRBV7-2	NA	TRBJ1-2	TGTGCCAGCAGCTTAGATGCAGGGGAGGGCTATGGCTACACCTTC	CASSLDAGEGYGYTF
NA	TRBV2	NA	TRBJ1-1	TGTGCCAGTACCTCCCTCATGAACACTGAAGCTTTCTTT	CASTSLMNTEAFF
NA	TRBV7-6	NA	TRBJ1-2	TGTGCCGTTGTCTGGGCCGGCAACTATGACTACACCTTC	CAVVWAGNYDYTF
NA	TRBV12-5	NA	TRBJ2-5	TGTGCTAGTGGTTTGGGGCCCCCGAAGTACCAAGAGACCCAGTACTTC	CASGLGPPKYQETQYF
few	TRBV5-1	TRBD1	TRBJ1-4	TGCGCCAGCAGCTCCGGAATGGGACAGGGAAGTGAAAAACTGTTTTTT	CASSSGMGQGSEKLFF
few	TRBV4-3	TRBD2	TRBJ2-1	TGCGCCAGCAGCCACGGTGTCAGGACTAGCGGGGCTGAGCAGTTCTTC	CASSHGVRTSGAEQFF
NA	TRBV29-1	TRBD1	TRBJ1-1	TGCAGCGTTGAAGATACAGGGGCAACGAACACTGAAGCTTTCTTT	CSVEDTGATNTEAFF
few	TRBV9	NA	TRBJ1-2	TGTGCCAGCAGCGTAGCAGGAGGGGATGGCTACACCTTC	CASSVAGGDGYTF
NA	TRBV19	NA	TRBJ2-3	TGTGCCAGTAGTATGTTGACAGATACGCAGTATTTT	CASSMLTDTQYF
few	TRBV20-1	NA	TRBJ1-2	TGCAGTGCTATAGCTACGTATGGCTACACCTTC	CSAIATYGYTF
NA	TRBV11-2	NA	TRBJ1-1	TGTGCCAGCAGCTTAGGGGGGGCTCTGGGCACTGAAGCTTTCTTT	CASSLGGALGTEAFF
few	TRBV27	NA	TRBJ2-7	TGTGCCAGCAGTTTATCGACGGACTGGTACGAGCAGTACTTC	CASSLSTDWYEQYF
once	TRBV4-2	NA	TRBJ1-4	TGTGCCAGCAGCCAAGAGATTCAAGGGGAGGATGAAAAACTGTTTTTT	CASSQEIQGEDEKLFF
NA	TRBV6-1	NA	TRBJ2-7	TGTGCCAGCAGTGAAGCACCAGGGCGTACCTACGAGCAGTACTTC	CASSEAPGRTYEQYF
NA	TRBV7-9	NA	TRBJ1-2	TGTGCCAGCAGCTGGAACGAGGGTGGCTACACCTTC	CASSWNEGGYTF
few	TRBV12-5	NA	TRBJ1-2	TGTGCTAGTGGTCTTGACATTACTAACTATGGCTACACCTTC	CASGLDITNYGYTF
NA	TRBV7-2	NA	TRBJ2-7	TGTGCCAGCAGCTTAGGGGGGGCGCCAGGGGGCGAGCAGTACTTC	CASSLGGAPGGEQYF
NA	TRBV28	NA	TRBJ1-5	TGTGCCAGCAGTCCCCATTGGGGAGGGCTTCTGAATCAGCCCCAGCATTTT	CASSPHWGGLLNQPQHF
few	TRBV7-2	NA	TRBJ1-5	TGTGCCAGCAGCTTTGGAGGGGACAATCAGCCCCAGCATTTT	CASSFGGDNQPQHF
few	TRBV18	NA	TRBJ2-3	TGTGCCAGCTCACCCGACCCGGACCCAGATACGCAGTATTTT	CASSPDPDPDTQYF
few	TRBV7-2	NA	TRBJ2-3	TGTGCCAGCAGCTTAGCGCGTCTCCGTACAGATACGCAGTATTTT	CASSLARLRTDTQYF
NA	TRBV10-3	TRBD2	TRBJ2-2	TGTGCCATCAGTGTATCCCCTAGCGGGGGGGCAAGAAACACCGGGGAGCTGTTTTTT	CAISVSPSGGARNTGELFF
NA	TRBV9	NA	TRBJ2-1	TGTGCCAGCAGCGGACCCAATCGGGGCCCAGGGGAGCAGTTCTTC	CASSGPNRGPGEQFF
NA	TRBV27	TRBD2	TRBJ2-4	TGTGCCAGCAGTAGCGGGGGGGTCGGAAACATTCAGTACTTC	CASSSGGVGNIQYF
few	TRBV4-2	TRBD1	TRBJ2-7	TGTGCCAGCAGCCAAGCCCGGGACAGGGGACTCTACGAGCAGTACTTC	CASSQARDRGLYEQYF
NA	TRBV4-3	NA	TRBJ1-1	TGCGCCAGCAGCCAAGTCCGGGCAAAAACTGAAGCTTTCTTT	CASSQVRAKTEAFF
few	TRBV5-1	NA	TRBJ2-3	TGCGCCAGCAGCTTGGGTGAGGTCTCGGATACGCAGTATTTT	CASSLGEVSDTQYF
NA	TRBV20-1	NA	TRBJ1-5	TGCAGTGCTCTTTACAGGGACAATCAGCCCCAGCATTTT	CSALYRDNQPQHF
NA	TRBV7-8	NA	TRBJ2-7	TGTGCCAGCAGCTCCTCCCTTCTCGGGGCCTTAGAGCCCAACGAGCAGTACTTC	CASSSSLLGALEPNEQYF
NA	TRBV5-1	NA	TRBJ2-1	TGCGCCAGCAGCCCGCGGGGCGGAGTCGGTGAGCAGTTCTTC	CASSPRGGVGEQFF
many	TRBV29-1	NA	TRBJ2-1	TGCAGCGTTGAAGATAACACCCACAATGAGCAGTTCTTC	CSVEDNTHNEQFF
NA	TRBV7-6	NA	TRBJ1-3	TGTGCCAGCAAGCCCTCTGGAAACACCATATATTTT	CASKPSGNTIYF
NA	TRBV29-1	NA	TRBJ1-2	TGCAGCGTTTCAGCAGGGGACGGTTATGGCTACACCTTC	CSVSAGDGYGYTF
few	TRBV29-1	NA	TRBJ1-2	TGCAGCGTCCCCATAGGAGGGGCGAGATATTATGGCTACACCTTC	CSVPIGGARYYGYTF
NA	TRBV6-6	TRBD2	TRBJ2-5	TGTGCCAGCAGTCGGAGGACTAGCGGGCAAGAGACCCAGTACTTC	CASSRRTSGQETQYF
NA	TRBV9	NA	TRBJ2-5	TGTGCCAGCAGCGGTGCCGGACAGCAAGAGACCCAGTACTTC	CASSGAGQQETQYF
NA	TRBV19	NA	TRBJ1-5	TGTGCCAGTAGTATCGAGGGGAACAGTGATAGCAATCAGCCCCAGCATTTT	CASSIEGNSDSNQPQHF